These 19 T cell receptor beta chains originate from one sample sequenced in a study of T cells after yellow fever vaccination. TCRdb itself ran the 5' RACE reads through MiXCR, one entry per CDR3 protein. Among some 300,000 distinct CDR3 sequences listed, 7% to 9% were seen once. The source material was PBMCs, sampled around 45 days after the first yellow fever vaccination. The receptors stem from a man aged 18 to 30 who received the YFV17D yellow fever vaccine.

This clonotype was recorded a few times. The chain joins TRBV12-3 or TRBV12-4 to TRBJ2-3; D is possibly TRBD2 (6 bases). Trimming removed 7 bases at V and 2 bases at J, with 13 bases between. The CDR3 has 14 amino acids. CDR3 sequence: CASILRGSTDTQYF. In nucleotides, the CDR3 is TGTGCCAGCATCCTCCGGGGGTCCACAGATACGCAGTATTTT.

There are a few counts of this clonotype. V usage is TRBV4-1 and J usage is TRBJ2-7; D ambiguous. V was trimmed by 1 base and J by 5 bases, leaving 9 bases between them. Germline V gene sequence: CDR1 MGHRA, CDR2 YSYEKL. CDR3 size: 13 residues. CDR3 in DNA: TGCGCCAGCAGCCAAGCCGGGTCCCACGAGCAGTACTTC. It is translated as CASSQAGSHEQYF.

This clonotype was seen a handful of times. The chain combines TRBV19 with TRBJ2-5, with unresolved D. Per the germline V gene, CDR1 is LNHDA and CDR2 is SQIVND (reference sequence). The length of the CDR3 is 16 residues. The V end lost 5 bases, the J end lost 2 bases, and 18 bases lay between the germline ends. The CDR3 reads CASSPRSALPQETQYF. In DNA, the CDR3 is TGTGCCAGTAGTCCCCGATCCGCCCTACCGCAAGAGACCCAGTACTTC.

This clonotype was seen ten or more times. V usage is TRBV7-2 and J usage is TRBJ2-7; the D is unclear. The CDR3 totals 15 residues. Per germline, CDR1 SGHTA and CDR2 FQGNSA. Trimming shortened V by 2 bases and J by 6 bases, and 17 bases separated the two germline ends. The CDR3 reads CASSLRYEQESEQYF. In DNA form, the CDR3 reads TGTGCCAGCAGCTTACGGTACGAGCAGGAATCCGAGCAGTACTTC.

This clonotype has more than one count but fewer than ten. This chain uses TRBV7-2 with TRBJ2-7, with D unresolved. The V end was cut by 3 bases, the J end by 3 bases, with 9 bases between. Germline V gives CDR1 SGHTA, CDR2 FQGNSA. The CDR3 loop spans 13 amino acids. Written as DNA, the CDR3 is TGTGCCAGCAGCTTGTTGGCCTTCTACGAGCAGTACTTC. Translating it yields CASSLLAFYEQYF.

In its sample, this clonotype was seen many times. The genes are TRBV12-3 or TRBV12-4 and TRBJ1-6, with D possibly being TRBD1 (5 bases). V was pared by 6 bases and J by 5 bases, with 8 bases between. This CDR3 has 13 amino acids. CDR3 sequence (DNA): TGTGCCAGCAGCCTACAGGATAATTCACCCCTCCACTTT. Translated, it gives CASSLQDNSPLHF.

The chain recombines TRBV5-1 with TRBJ2-6; a possible D gene is TRBD2 (6 bases). Germline V CDR1 and CDR2: SGHRS, YFSETQ. The germline V and J ends were trimmed by 0 bases and 4 bases, with 14 bases remaining between them. The CDR3 totals 17 residues. The CDR3: CASSLGLGGAGANVLTF. The CDR3 DNA follows: TGCGCCAGCAGCTTGGGGCTGGGCGGGGCCGGGGCCAACGTCCTGACTTTC. The full variable domain, in which reference TRBV5-1 and TRBJ2-6 provide the parts outside the CDR3, is KAGVTQTPRYLIKTRGQQVTLSCSPISGHRSVSWYQQTPGQGLQFLFEYFSETQRNKGNFPGRFSGRQFSNSRSEMNVSTLELGDSALYLCASSLGLGGAGANVLTFGAGSRLTVL.

This clonotype turned up a few times. This rearrangement joins TRBV7-2 to TRBJ1-5, with no clear D. CDR1 and CDR2 from the germline V gene are SGHTA and FQGNSA. Trimming shortened V by 1 base and J by 5 bases, and 15 bases separated the two germline ends. CDR3 length: 16 residues. This CDR3 reads CASSLGRIPGYQPQHF. As DNA, the CDR3 is TGTGCCAGCAGCTTAGGACGGATCCCCGGCTATCAGCCCCAGCATTTT. The full variable domain, its missing parts supplied by reference TRBV7-2 and TRBJ1-5, is GAGVSQSPSNKVTEKGKDVELRCDPISGHTALYWYRQSLGQGLEFLIYFQGNSAPDKSGLPSDRFSAERTGGSVSTLTIQRTQQEDSAVYLCASSLGRIPGYQPQHFGDGTRLSIL.

This clonotype has more than one count but fewer than ten. The CDR3 loop is CASTLDRYKTEAFF. Here the CDR3 DNA reads TGTGCCAGCACCCTCGACAGGTATAAGACTGAAGCTTTCTTT. The chain couples TRBV5-5 to TRBJ1-1; a possible D gene is TRBD1 (6 bases). The V end lost 6 bases, the J end lost 5 bases, and 17 bases lay between the germline ends. Germline CDR1 is SGHKS and CDR2 is YYEKEE (reference sequence). The CDR3 is 14 residues long.

The sample holds many counts of this clonotype. This chain uses TRBV11-2 with TRBJ2-3; no clear D. CDR3 length equals 15 residues. With 1 base removed from V and 2 bases from J, the gap between germline ends came to 10 bases. Germline loops: CDR1 SGHAT, CDR2 FQNNGV. The CDR3 here is CASSLVALLTDTQYF. The DNA of the CDR3 is TGTGCCAGCAGCTTAGTTGCACTCCTCACAGATACGCAGTATTTT.

The rearrangement uses TRBV5-1 and TRBJ2-7, with TRBD1 matching 10 bases. J lost 5 bases, V lost 6 bases, and 5 bases had no gene match. The germline gives CDR1 SGHRS, CDR2 YFSETQ. The CDR3 is made up of 13 amino acids. CDR3: CASNTGTGDEQYV. CDR3 nucleotides: TGCGCCAGCAACACCGGGACAGGGGACGAGCAGTACGTC.

This clonotype was recorded a few times. This chain connects TRBV11-2 to TRBJ2-7; D is possibly TRBD1 (5 bases). This CDR3 is 14 amino acids long. Germline lookup yields CDR1 SGHAT and CDR2 FQNNGV. Trimming pared 8 bases from V and 0 bases from J, leaving 14 bases between. The CDR3 nucleotides read TGTGCCAGCGCCCCAGGGCTCAGCTCCTACGAGCAGTACGTC. It encodes CASAPGLSSYEQYV.

This clonotype was observed a few times. The CDR3 loop is CASSLYLSSGNTIYF. The CDR3 DNA sequence: TGCGCCAGCAGCTTGTACCTCAGCTCTGGAAACACCATATATTTT. The chain uses TRBV5-1 and TRBJ1-3; D call uncertain. V lost 1 base, J lost 0 bases, and 8 bases lay in between. Germline assignment: CDR1 SGHRS and CDR2 YFSETQ. The CDR3 length is 15 residues.

This clonotype came up a few times. The chain links TRBV7-3 to TRBJ2-2; 7 nucleotides match TRBD1. The CDR3 contains 14 residues. V was pared by 2 bases and J by 7 bases, with 4 bases of the junction left unmatched. The germline V gene has CDR1 SGHTA and CDR2 FQGTGA. The CDR3 coding sequence is TGTGCCAGCAGCTTAGTGCAGGGGGACGGGGAGCTGTTTTTT. Translating it yields CASSLVQGDGELFF.

V and J are TRBV20-1 and TRBJ2-5; D is possibly TRBD1 (6 bases). Deletions cut 7 bases from V and 5 bases from J, with 14 bases between. This CDR3 contains 12 residues. From germline, CDR1 is DFQATT and CDR2 SNEGSKA (reference sequence). The CDR3 DNA sequence: TGCAGTGGGTACAGGGCTGAGGAGACCCAGTACTTC. Encoded protein: CSGYRAEETQYF.

This clonotype was counted at least ten times. V gene TRBV20-1 combines with J gene TRBJ1-1, with D possibly being TRBD1 (5 bases). The CDR3 is 13 residues long. CDR1 DFQATT and CDR2 SNEGSKA come from the germline V gene (reference sequence). V was pared by 4 bases and J by 7 bases, with 16 bases between. The CDR3 DNA reads as TGCAGTGCTACATTTATGGGAGACAGTGAAGCTTTCTTT. It encodes CSATFMGDSEAFF.

The rearrangement joins TRBV5-5 to TRBJ1-1; possible D gene TRBD1, 5 bases. The CDR3 contains 14 residues. The germline gives CDR1 SGHKS, CDR2 YYEKEE (reference sequence). The ends were cut back, 4 bases at V and 1 base at J, with 11 bases in the middle. The CDR3 sequence: CASSPGRANTEAFF. The DNA for the CDR3 is TGTGCCAGCAGCCCTGGCAGGGCGAACACTGAAGCTTTCTTT.

This clonotype was seen only a few times. The rearrangement links TRBV5-1 to TRBJ1-3, with D possibly being TRBD1 (6 bases). The CDR3 loop spans 14 amino acids. V lost 5 bases to trimming and J lost 7 bases, with 16 bases between them. Per germline, CDR1 SGHRS and CDR2 YFSETQ. For the CDR3, the DNA is TGCGCCAGCAGTTTCGGACAGCGGGACAACACCATATATTTT. Protein product: CASSFGQRDNTIYF.

As to this clonotype: At one end the junction does not follow the germline gene, possibly because of a read error. The chain uses TRBV7-7 and TRBJ2-1, with D perhaps assigned TRBD1 or TRBD2 (6 bases each). The germline V gene has CDR1 SSHAT and CDR2 FNYEAQ (reference sequence). The CDR3 covers 16 residues. In DNA, the CDR3 is TGTGCTAGCAGCGTACTAGCAGGGGACGGCTACAATGAGCAGTTCTTC. Its translation: CASSVLAGDGYNEQFF.